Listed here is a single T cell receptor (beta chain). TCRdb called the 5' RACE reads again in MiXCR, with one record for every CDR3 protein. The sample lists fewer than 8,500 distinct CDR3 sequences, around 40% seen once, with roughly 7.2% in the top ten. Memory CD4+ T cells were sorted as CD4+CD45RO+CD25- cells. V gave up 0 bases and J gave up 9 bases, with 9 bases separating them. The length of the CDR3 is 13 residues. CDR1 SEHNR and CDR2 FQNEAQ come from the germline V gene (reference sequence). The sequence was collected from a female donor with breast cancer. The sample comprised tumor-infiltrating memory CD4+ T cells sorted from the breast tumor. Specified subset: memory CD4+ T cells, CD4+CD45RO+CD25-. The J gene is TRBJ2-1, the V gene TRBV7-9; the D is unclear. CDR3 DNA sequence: TGTGCCAGCAGCTTAGCGCTGGGGTTTGAGCAGTTCTTC. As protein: CASSLALGFEQFF.